The 17 T cell receptor beta chains below come from one sample, sequenced in a study of long-term antiretroviral therapy in people with HIV. Sequencing relied on immunoSEQ assay v3.0, run at survey level. Generated by immunoSEQ multiplex PCR, the TCRdb table keeps only in-frame clones and is missing some. The profile shows 30,000 to 35,000 clones, roughly 80% of them singletons. The sequencing here drew on unsorted PBMCs, taken 1.9 years after starting antiretroviral therapy. The origin of the receptors is a young man with HIV.

V usage is TRBV5-1 and J usage is TRBJ1-5; a weak D match, TRBD1 (5 bases). This CDR3 is built from 14 residues. The germline V gene encodes CDR1 SGHRS and CDR2 YFSETQ. The V and J ends lost 4 bases and 5 bases respectively, with 13 bases between them. CDR3 sequence: CASSRDLGDQPQHF. In DNA, the CDR3 is TGCGCCAGCAGCCGGGATTTAGGGGATCAGCCCCAGCATTTT. Supplemented by reference TRBV5-1 and TRBJ1-5, the full variable domain reads KAGVTQTPRYLIKTRGQQVTLSCSPISGHRSVSWYQQTPGQGLQFLFEYFSETQRNKGNFPGRFSGRQFSNSRSEMNVSTLELGDSALYLCASSRDLGDQPQHFGDGTRLSIL.

V gene TRBV11-2 combines with J gene TRBJ1-1; weak D call: TRBD1 (6 bases). CDR1 and CDR2 (germline): SGHAT, FQNNGV. The CDR3 spans 13 residues. Trimming removed 8 bases at V and 0 bases at J, with 10 bases between. This CDR3 is CASGGQLNTEAFF. CDR3 DNA sequence: TGTGCCAGCGGAGGACAGTTGAACACTGAAGCTTTCTTT.

The rearrangement uses TRBV5-5 and TRBJ2-3, with TRBD2 matching 10 bases. CDR1 is SGHKS and CDR2 is YYEKEE in the germline V gene (reference sequence). The CDR3 extends over 16 amino acids. V lost 2 bases to trimming and J lost 1 base; unmatched junction nucleotides: 4. The CDR3 sequence is CASSFATSGGTDTQYF. The DNA of the CDR3 is TGTGCCAGCAGCTTCGCCACTAGCGGGGGCACAGATACGCAGTATTTT. Based on the CDR3 plus reference TRBV5-5 and TRBJ2-3, the full variable domain is DAGVTQSPTHLIKTRGQQVTLRCSPISGHKSVSWYQQVLGQGPQFIFQYYEKEERGRGNFPDRFSARQFPNYSSELNVNALLLGDSALYLCASSFATSGGTDTQYFGPGTRLTVL.

This clone appeared a few times. J is TRBJ1-1 and V is TRBV5-5, with TRBD1 as a possible D gene (6 bases). V was clipped by 4 bases and J by 2 bases, with 9 bases between them. The CDR3 runs 13 residues. Germline V gene data show CDR1 as SGHKS and CDR2 as YYEKEE (reference sequence). DNA of the CDR3: TGTGCCAGCAGCAACAGGGACAACACTGAAGCTTTCTTT. Residues: CASSNRDNTEAFF.

This clone occurred a few times. V gene TRBV19 combines with J gene TRBJ1-1; 11 positions agree with TRBD1. This CDR3 is 16 amino acids long. The germline gives CDR1 LNHDA, CDR2 SQIVND (reference sequence). V dropped 5 bases and J dropped 5; count of bases not matched to a gene: 10. The CDR3 here is CASSPLPDRGQTEAFF. The CDR3 coding sequence is TGTGCCAGTAGTCCCCTCCCGGACAGGGGGCAAACTGAAGCTTTCTTT.

A single count supports this clone. V gene TRBV19 combines with J gene TRBJ2-6; D not resolved. V was pared by 1 base and J by 0 bases, with 7 bases between. Germline V lookup: CDR1 LNHDA, CDR2 SQIVND (reference sequence). CDR3 length equals 16 residues. CDR3 sequence reads: CASSIVRLSGANVLTF. DNA of the CDR3: TGTGCCAGTAGTATAGTAAGGCTCTCTGGGGCCAACGTCCTGACTTTC.

This rearrangement joins TRBV7-3 to TRBJ2-3; perhaps TRBD2 as D (5 bases). Per the germline V gene, CDR1 is SGHTA and CDR2 is FQGTGA. The CDR3 length is 14 residues. Trimming took 6 bases from V and 0 from J, leaving 10 bases between them. The CDR3, as DNA: TGTGCCAGCAGTAAGCGGACTAGCACAGATACGCAGTATTTT. Amino acids: CASSKRTSTDTQYF. Full variable domain (outside the CDR3, taken from reference TRBV7-3 and TRBJ2-3): GAGVSQTPSNKVTEKGKYVELRCDPISGHTALYWYRQSLGQGPEFLIYFQGTGAADDSGLPNDRFFAVRPEGSVSTLKIQRTERGDSAVYLCASSKRTSTDTQYFGPGTRLTVL.

The rearrangement links TRBV10-2 to TRBJ1-1; D is undetermined. The germline CDR1 and CDR2 sequences are WSHSY and SAAADI. V gave up 6 bases and J gave up 4 bases, with 9 bases separating them. The CDR3 is 12 residues long. CDR3 sequence (DNA): TGCGCCAGCAGCGAACAAAGCACTGAAGCTTTCTTT. Protein: CASSEQSTEAFF.

The chain employs TRBV27 and TRBJ1-1, with D perhaps TRBD1 (6 bases). In germline, CDR1 is MNHEY, CDR2 SMNVEV (reference sequence). The CDR3 extends over 14 amino acids. The V end lost 5 bases, the J end lost 5 bases, and 15 bases lay between the germline ends. This chain's CDR3 is CASSAQGWGTEAFF. As DNA, the CDR3 is TGTGCCAGCAGTGCTCAGGGGTGGGGGACTGAAGCTTTCTTT.

The chain couples TRBV7-3 to TRBJ1-6, with TRBD1 as a possible D gene (6 bases). V was pared by 4 bases and J by 7 bases, with 14 bases between. The CDR3 contains 15 residues. In germline, CDR1 is SGHTA, CDR2 FQGTGA. CDR3 loop: CASSYKGGENSPLHF. Here the CDR3 DNA reads TGTGCCAGCAGCTACAAAGGGGGGGAGAATTCACCCCTCCACTTT.

The DNA of the CDR3 is TGTGCCAGCAGCATCGGACAGGGGGCGAACACCGGGGAGCTGTTTTTT. Translating gives CASSIGQGANTGELFF. This sequence joins TRBV5-4 and TRBJ2-2, with 10 nucleotides matching TRBD1. V shed 4 bases, J shed 0 bases, and the junction held 3 bases outside the gene matches. The CDR3 is made up of 16 amino acids. Germline V lookup: CDR1 SGHNT, CDR2 YYREEE (reference sequence).

The rearrangement uses TRBV18 and TRBJ2-2; 8 positions match TRBD2. This CDR3 spans 16 amino acids. V was pared by 3 bases and J by 3 bases, with 6 bases of the junction left unmatched. CDR1 KGHSH and CDR2 LQKENI come from the germline V gene. In nucleotides, the CDR3 is TGTGCCAGCTCACCTGACTCGGGGGGGTACACCGGGGAGCTGTTTTTT. Its translation: CASSPDSGGYTGELFF.

The chain couples TRBV28 to TRBJ1-4; TRBD1 agrees at 7 bases. Looked up from germline, CDR1 is MDHEN and CDR2 is SYDVKM. The V and J ends lost 4 bases and 9 bases, in that order; junction bases with no gene match: 8. CDR3 size: 14 residues. The CDR3 DNA reads TGTGCCAGCAGTTCGAGTAAACAGGGGAAAAAACTGTTTTTT. Protein product: CASSSSKQGKKLFF.

This chain joins TRBV6-1 and TRBJ1-5; no clear D. CDR3 length equals 13 residues. Per germline, CDR1 MNHNS and CDR2 SASEGT. Trimming took 5 bases from V and 3 from J, leaving 8 bases between them. The CDR3 protein is CASSSRTNQPQHF. CDR3 in DNA: TGTGCCAGCAGTTCTCGAACCAATCAGCCCCAGCATTTT.

This chain uses TRBV6-5 with TRBJ2-3; no clear D. The CDR3 totals 13 residues. Trimming removed 6 bases from V and 5 bases from J, with 12 bases in between. The germline V gene has CDR1 MNHEY and CDR2 SVGAGI. The CDR3 spells CASSPRSGDTQYF. CDR3 DNA sequence: TGTGCCAGCAGCCCTCGATCGGGAGATACGCAGTATTTT.

The chain uses TRBV21-1 and TRBJ1-1. TRBV21-1 is classified as a pseudogene. The CDR3 has 13 amino acids. The CDR3 region has the DNA TGTGCCAGCTTTAAGGGAAACGACACTGAAGCTTTCTTT. Translated: CASFKGNDTEAFF.

The chain employs TRBV27 and TRBJ2-2; 9 nucleotides match TRBD2. The CDR3 loop spans 14 amino acids. CDR1 MNHEY and CDR2 SMNVEV come from the germline V gene (reference sequence). Losses at the gene ends were 2 bases for V and 6 bases for J; bases not matched to a gene: 1. CDR3 bases: TGTGCCAGCAGTTTAGGGACTAGCCCCGGGGAGCTGTTTTTT. This codes for CASSLGTSPGELFF.